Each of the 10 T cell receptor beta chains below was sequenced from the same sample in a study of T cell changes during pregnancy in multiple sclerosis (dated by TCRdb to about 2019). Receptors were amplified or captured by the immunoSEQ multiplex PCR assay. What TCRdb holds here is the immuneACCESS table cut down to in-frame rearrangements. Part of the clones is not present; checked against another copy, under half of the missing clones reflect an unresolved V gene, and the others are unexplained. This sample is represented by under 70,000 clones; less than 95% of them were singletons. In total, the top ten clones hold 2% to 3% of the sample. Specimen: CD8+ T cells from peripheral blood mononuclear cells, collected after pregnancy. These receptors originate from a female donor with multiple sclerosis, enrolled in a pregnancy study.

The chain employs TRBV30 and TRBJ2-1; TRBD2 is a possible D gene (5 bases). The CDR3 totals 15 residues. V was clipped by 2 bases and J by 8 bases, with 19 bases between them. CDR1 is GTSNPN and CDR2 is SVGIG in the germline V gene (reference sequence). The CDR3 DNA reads TGTGCCTGGAGTTCGATCGGGTCGGGGTCCGATGAGCAGTTCTTC. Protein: CAWSSIGSGSDEQFF.

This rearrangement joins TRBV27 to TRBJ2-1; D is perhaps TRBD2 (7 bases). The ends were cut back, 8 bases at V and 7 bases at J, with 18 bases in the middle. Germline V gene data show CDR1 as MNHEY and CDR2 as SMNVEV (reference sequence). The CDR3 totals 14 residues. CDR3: CASWRGEGQNEQFF. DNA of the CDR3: TGTGCCAGCTGGAGGGGGGAGGGCCAGAATGAGCAGTTCTTC.

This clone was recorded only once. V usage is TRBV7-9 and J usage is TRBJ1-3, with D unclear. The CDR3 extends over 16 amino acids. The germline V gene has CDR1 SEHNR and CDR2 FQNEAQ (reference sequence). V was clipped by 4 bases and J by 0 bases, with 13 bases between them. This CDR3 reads CASSSFLEDSGNTIYF. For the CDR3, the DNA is TGTGCCAGCAGCTCCTTTTTGGAGGACTCTGGAAACACCATATATTTT.

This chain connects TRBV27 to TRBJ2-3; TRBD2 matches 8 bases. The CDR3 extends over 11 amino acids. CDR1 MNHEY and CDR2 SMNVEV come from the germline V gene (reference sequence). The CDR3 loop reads CDSGITDTQYF. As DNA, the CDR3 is TGTGATAGCGGGATAACAGATACGCAGTATTTT.

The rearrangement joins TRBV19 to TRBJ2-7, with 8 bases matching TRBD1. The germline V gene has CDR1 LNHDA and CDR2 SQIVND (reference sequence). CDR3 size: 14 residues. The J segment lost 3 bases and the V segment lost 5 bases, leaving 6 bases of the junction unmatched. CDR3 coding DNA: TGTGCCAGTAGTTCAGGGGGCGGCGACTACGAGCAGTACTTC. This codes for CASSSGGGDYEQYF.

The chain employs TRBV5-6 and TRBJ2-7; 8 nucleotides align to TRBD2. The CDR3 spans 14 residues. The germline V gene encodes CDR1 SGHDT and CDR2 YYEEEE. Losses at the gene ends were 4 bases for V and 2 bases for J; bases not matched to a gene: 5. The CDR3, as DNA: TGTGCCAGCAGCGCGGGACTAGGACCCTACGAGCAGTACTTC. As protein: CASSAGLGPYEQYF.

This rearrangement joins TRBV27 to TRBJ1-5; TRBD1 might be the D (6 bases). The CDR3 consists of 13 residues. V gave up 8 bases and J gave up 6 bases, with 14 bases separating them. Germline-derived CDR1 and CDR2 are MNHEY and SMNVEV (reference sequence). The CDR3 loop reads CASSLQGGQPQHF. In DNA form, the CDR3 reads TGTGCCAGCTCACTACAGGGCGGTCAGCCCCAGCATTTT.

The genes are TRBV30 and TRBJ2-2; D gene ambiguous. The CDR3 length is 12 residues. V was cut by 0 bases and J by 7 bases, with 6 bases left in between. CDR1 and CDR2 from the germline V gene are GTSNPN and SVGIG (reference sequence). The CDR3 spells CAWSVLGGELFF. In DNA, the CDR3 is TGTGCCTGGAGTGTACTTGGCGGGGAGCTGTTTTTT.

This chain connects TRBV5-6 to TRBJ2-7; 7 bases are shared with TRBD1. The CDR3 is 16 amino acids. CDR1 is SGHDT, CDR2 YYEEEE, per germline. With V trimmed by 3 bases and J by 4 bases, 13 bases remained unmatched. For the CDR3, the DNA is TGTGCCAGCAGCTGGGGGCAGGGGGTTTCGGAGTACGAGCAGTACTTC. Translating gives CASSWGQGVSEYEQYF.

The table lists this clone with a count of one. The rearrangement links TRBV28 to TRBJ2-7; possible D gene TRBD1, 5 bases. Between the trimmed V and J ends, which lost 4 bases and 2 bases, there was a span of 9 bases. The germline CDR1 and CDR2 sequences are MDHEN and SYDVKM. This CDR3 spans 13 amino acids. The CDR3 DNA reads TGTGCCAGCAGTTCAGGGTCTACCTACGAGCAGTACTTC. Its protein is CASSSGSTYEQYF.